The T cell receptor (beta chain) under discussion was sequenced for a study of blood T cell repertoires in COVID-19. The protocol was immunoSEQ multiplex PCR, while the TCRdb copy is restricted to in-frame clones and leaves out a portion. The sample yields approximately 240,000 clones, around 87% seen once. This CDR3 region has 16 residues. The germline V gene encodes CDR1 SGHVS and CDR2 FNYEAQ. The ends lost 1 base at V and 2 bases at J; junction bases unmatched: 5. Sequences were obtained from PBMCs or T cells enriched from blood (not recorded which). The chain combines TRBV7-6 with TRBJ2-3; TRBD2 matches 8 bases. This TCR was sampled from a woman in her 30s with acute COVID-19. The CDR3 region has the DNA TGTGCCAGCAGCTTAGTGGTAGCGGGAATCACAGATACGCAGTATTTT. This gives the protein CASSLVVAGITDTQYF. Full variable domain (rest looked up from reference TRBV7-6 and TRBJ2-3): GAGVSQSPRYKVTKRGQDVALRCDPISGHVSLYWYRQALGQGPEFLTYFNYEAQQDKSGLPNDRFSAERPEGSISTLTIQRTEQRDSAMYRCASSLVVAGITDTQYFGPGTRLTVL.